One and the same sample provided the 17 T cell receptor beta chains below, sequenced in a study of T cell repertoires in cytomegalovirus infection. Their antigens remain unidentified. TCRdb reprocessed the reads via MiXCR and lists one record per CDR3 protein. In the table there are a few hundred thousand distinct CDR3 sequences, 40% of which are singletons. The sequencing used cultured PBMCs, collected from culture after CMV antigen stimulation. The receptor source for this set is a human donor in good health (CMV status not recorded). Some clones in this sample may be carry-over from other donors' samples.

The gene calls are TRBV7-2 and TRBJ2-3, with D maybe TRBD2 (6 bases). V lost 5 bases and J lost 5, with 20 bases in between. Germline V lookup: CDR1 SGHTA, CDR2 FQGNSA. The CDR3 is 16 amino acids. CDR3 residues: CASSRRLPGVGDTQYF. DNA for the CDR3: TGTGCCAGCAGCCGCCGTCTGCCGGGGGTGGGAGATACGCAGTATTTT.

The rearrangement joins TRBV19 to TRBJ1-1, with 10 nucleotides matching TRBD1. The V and J ends lost 10 bases and 6 bases, in that order; junction bases with no gene match: 8. Germline lookup yields CDR1 LNHDA and CDR2 SQIVND (reference sequence). CDR3 length: 13 residues. For the CDR3, the DNA is TGTGCCACCCGACAGGGGGCGATAGCTGAAGCTTTCTTT. Translated: CATRQGAIAEAFF.

The rearrangement joins TRBV2 to TRBJ2-7; TRBD1 matches at 10 bases. J was trimmed by 3 bases and V by 3 bases; bases with no gene match: 5. This CDR3 is built from 15 residues. The germline gives CDR1 SNHLY, CDR2 FYNNEI. CDR3 coding DNA: TGTGCCAGCAGTGACCCGGACAGGGGGGTCTACGAGCAGTACTTC. This codes for CASSDPDRGVYEQYF.

This clonotype came up a few times. J is TRBJ2-1 and V is TRBV12-5, with a tentative D call TRBD1 (5 bases). The germline gives CDR1 LGHNT, CDR2 FRNRAP. The length of the CDR3 is 14 residues. The ends were cut back, 6 bases at V and 8 bases at J, with 17 bases in the middle. The CDR3 bases are TGTGCTAGTGGGCTAGGGGTTCTATTCGATGAGCAGTTCTTC. Translating gives CASGLGVLFDEQFF. Supplemented by reference TRBV12-5 and TRBJ2-1, the full variable domain reads DARVTQTPRHKVTEMGQEVTMRCQPILGHNTVFWYRQTMMQGLELLAYFRNRAPLDDSGMPKDRFSAEMPDATLATLKIQPSEPRDSAVYFCASGLGVLFDEQFFGPGTRLTVL.

This sequence joins TRBV2 and TRBJ2-3; TRBD1 aligns across 8 bases. The CDR3 has 16 residues. Germline CDR1 is SNHLY and CDR2 is FYNNEI. The V gene end was trimmed by 7 bases and the J gene end by 7 bases; junction bases not matched to a gene: 16. CDR3 coding DNA: TGTGCCAGCATCCCGGACAGGGTGGGGATCCGAAATACGCAGTATTTT. Translated: CASIPDRVGIRNTQYF. Complete variable domain (other parts from reference TRBV2 and TRBJ2-3): EPEVTQTPSHQVTQMGQEVILRCVPISNHLYFYWYRQILGQKVEFLVSFYNNEISEKSEIFDDQFSVERPDGSNFTLKIRSTKLEDSAMYFCASIPDRVGIRNTQYFGPGTRLTVL.

This clonotype was detected only a few times. The rearrangement uses TRBV7-2 and TRBJ2-3; perhaps D is TRBD1 or TRBD2 (5 bases each). Trimming cost V 2 bases and J 3 bases, with 12 bases left between them. The CDR3 covers 15 residues. CDR1 and CDR2 from the germline V gene are SGHTA and FQGNSA. The CDR3 sequence: CASSLMEWGTDTQYF. In DNA form, the CDR3 reads TGTGCCAGCAGCTTAATGGAGTGGGGGACAGATACGCAGTATTTT.

This clonotype was seen a single time. The genes are TRBV6-5 and TRBJ1-2, with D possibly TRBD1 on 6 matching bases. The CDR3 has 14 residues. The ends were cut back, 8 bases at V and 5 bases at J, with 18 bases in the middle. CDR1 is MNHEY, CDR2 SVGAGI, per germline. The CDR3 loop is CASAGGGGGYGYTF. As DNA, the CDR3 is TGTGCCAGCGCCGGCGGGGGGGGCGGGTATGGCTACACCTTC.

V gene TRBV5-5 combines with J gene TRBJ2-1; 10 positions agree with TRBD1. The J segment lost 2 bases and the V segment lost 2 bases, leaving 1 base of the junction unmatched. The CDR3 is 15 amino acids. The germline CDR1 and CDR2 sequences are SGHKS and YYEKEE (reference sequence). The CDR3 spells CASSFGQGAYNEQFF. In DNA form, the CDR3 reads TGTGCCAGCAGCTTCGGACAGGGGGCCTACAATGAGCAGTTCTTC.

In its sample, this clonotype was seen a few times. The rearrangement uses TRBV7-8 and TRBJ2-1; D is unresolved. Germline V CDR1 and CDR2: SGHVS, FQNEAQ. This CDR3 contains 13 residues. V lost 3 bases and J lost 4, with 7 bases in between. CDR3 amino acids: CASSLALYNEQFF. The CDR3 region has the DNA TGTGCCAGCAGCTTGGCGCTTTACAATGAGCAGTTCTTC.

This chain links TRBV19 with TRBJ1-1; D unresolved. CDR1 is LNHDA and CDR2 is SQIVND in the germline V gene (reference sequence). Trimming cost V 4 bases and J 9 bases, with 21 bases left between them. There are 15 residues in the CDR3. For the CDR3, the DNA is TGTGCCAGTAGTACCTTCTCCGGGAGCCCGGGGAAAGCTTTCTTT. Protein product: CASSTFSGSPGKAFF. Drawing the rest from reference TRBV19 and TRBJ1-1, the complete variable domain is DGGITQSPKYLFRKEGQNVTLSCEQNLNHDAMYWYRQDPGQGLRLIYYSQIVNDFQKGDIAEGYSVSREKKESFPLTVTSAQKNPTAFYLCASSTFSGSPGKAFFGQGTRLTVV.

V and J are TRBV6-6 and TRBJ2-7; no clear D gene. V was cut by 5 bases and J by 4 bases, with 12 bases left in between. This CDR3 spans 13 amino acids. The germline V gene has CDR1 MNHNY and CDR2 SVGAGI (reference sequence). The CDR3 region is CASSGPTLYEQYF. The DNA of the CDR3 is TGTGCCAGCAGTGGCCCGACTCTATACGAGCAGTACTTC.

This clonotype was picked up a small number of times. V gene TRBV18 combines with J gene TRBJ1-1, with a tentative D call TRBD1 (6 bases). This CDR3 is 13 amino acids long. Germline CDR1 reads KGHSH; CDR2 reads LQKENI. Trimming shortened V by 4 bases and J by 5 bases, and 11 bases separated the two germline ends. The CDR3, as DNA: TGTGCCAGCTCACAGGGGGAAGGAACTGAAGCTTTCTTT. Translating it yields CASSQGEGTEAFF.

In nucleotides, the CDR3 is TGCGCCAGCAGCCGAAACCCCCAAGAGACCCAGTACTTC. This encodes CASSRNPQETQYF. The rearrangement joins TRBV5-1 to TRBJ2-5, with D unclear. V lost 4 bases and J lost 1, with 8 bases in between. CDR3 length equals 13 residues. Germline V gene sequence: CDR1 SGHRS, CDR2 YFSETQ.

In this sample, this clonotype turned up a few times. One junction end does not reproduce the germline sequence, and a read error may be involved. This rearrangement joins TRBV6-1 to TRBJ2-7; perhaps TRBD2 as D (7 bases). This CDR3 is 10 amino acids long. Germline CDR1 reads MNHNS; CDR2 reads SASEGT. The CDR3 loop reads CAAGVGGAEF. The CDR3 nucleotides are TGTGCCGCCGGGGTTGGGGGGGCAGAGTTC.

CDR3 loop: CASSLEGLRLRTDTQYF. The CDR3 region has the DNA TGTGCCAGCAGCTTAGAGGGACTCCGCCTTCGCACAGATACGCAGTATTTT. The chain has TRBV11-2 and TRBJ2-3; tentatively, D is TRBD2 (6 bases). This CDR3 spans 17 amino acids. Germline-derived CDR1 and CDR2 are SGHAT and FQNNGV. Trimming removed 0 bases at V and 1 base at J, with 14 bases between.

The gene calls are TRBV14 and TRBJ2-1, with D unresolved. The V gene lost 1 base and the J gene lost 2 bases, with 9 bases spanning the gap. Looked up from germline, CDR1 is SGHDN and CDR2 is FVKESK. The CDR3 loop spans 15 amino acids. CDR3 DNA: TGTGCCAGCAGCCAAGTTTGGCAGGCCTACAATGAGCAGTTCTTC. The encoded protein is CASSQVWQAYNEQFF.

This chain joins TRBV7-8 and TRBJ2-1; 10 bases are shared with TRBD2. There are 18 residues in the CDR3. The germline V gene has CDR1 SGHVS and CDR2 FQNEAQ. Germline trimming cut 1 base from V and 8 bases from J; bases unmatched to any gene: 14. The CDR3 coding sequence is TGTGCCAGCAGCTTAGACGGCCCTTGGCTAGCGGGAGAGGATGAGCAGTTCTTC. This gives the protein CASSLDGPWLAGEDEQFF.